The clone carrying this T cell receptor (beta chain) showed up just a few times. The V end was cut by 2 bases, the J end by 2 bases, with 6 bases between. There are 13 residues in the CDR3. The sample belongs to a study of T-cell reconstitution after alpha-beta-depleted transplantation in children. Unique molecular identifiers were incorporated when the TCRbeta library was constructed. TCRdb redid the calling of the PCR reads with MiXCR, one entry per CDR3 protein. The table lists about 610,000 distinct CDR3 sequences, roughly a tenth of them singletons. Sequencing used PBMCs from the stem cell graft donor, obtained from the stem cell graft. The receptor comes from a human donor who donated a stem cell graft to a child with acute myeloid leukemia. The V call is TRBV12-3 or TRBV12-4, the J call TRBJ1-2; weak D call: TRBD1 (5 bases). CDR3 DNA sequence: TGTGCCAGCAGTTTATGGGGGAACTATGGCTACACCTTC. It specifies CASSLWGNYGYTF.